These T cell receptor beta chains were read from a single sample in a study of tumor and adjacent non-tumor tissue in lung cancer. In TCRdb, the multiplex PCR reads were re-called with MiXCR into one record per CDR3 protein. The sample holds 65,000 to 85,000 distinct CDR3 sequences, roughly three quarters seen once. Sample: distant non-tumor lung tissue. These receptors originate from a man aged 55 to 70 with non-small cell lung cancer. Each CDR3 is given with its conserved first and last residue. The D gene is left open where the match is weak. Some rows mark clone size as missing; the rest say once, few, many or name a class of expanded clone.

v_call: TRBV5-5; j_call: TRBJ2-1; d_call: TRBD1; clone_size: NA; cdr3_aa: CASIGDRADEQFF; cdr3_nt: TGTGCCAGCATCGGGGACAGGGCAGATGAGCAGTTCTTC
v_call: TRBV7-9; j_call: TRBJ2-7; d_call: NA; clone_size: NA; cdr3_aa: CASSSSGGSYERYF; cdr3_nt: TGTGCCAGCAGCTCCTCGGGGGGCTCCTACGAGCGGTACTTC
v_call: TRBV11-1; j_call: TRBJ2-2; d_call: TRBD2; clone_size: once; cdr3_aa: CTSSPALATGELFF; cdr3_nt: TGTACCAGCAGTCCAGCACTAGCGACCGGGGAGCTGTTTTTT
v_call: TRBV25-1; j_call: TRBJ1-1; d_call: NA; clone_size: NA; cdr3_aa: CASNDPGSTHRNTEAFF; cdr3_nt: TGTGCCAGCAATGACCCCGGCTCCACCCACAGGAACACTGAAGCTTTCTTT
v_call: TRBV4-1; j_call: TRBJ2-3; d_call: NA; clone_size: NA; cdr3_aa: CASSQGAGDMSDTQYF; cdr3_nt: TGTGCCAGCAGCCAAGGGGCAGGGGACATGTCAGATACGCAGTATTTT
v_call: TRBV20-1; j_call: TRBJ1-5; d_call: NA; clone_size: NA; cdr3_aa: CSAIVEGRGVSPQHF; cdr3_nt: TGCAGTGCTATAGTGGAAGGGAGAGGGGTATCGCCCCAGCATTTT
v_call: TRBV12-3/TRBV12-4; j_call: TRBJ2-1; d_call: NA; clone_size: NA; cdr3_aa: CASSPGLKGQSF; cdr3_nt: TGTGCTAGCAGTCCGGGACTAAAGGGACAATCCTTC
v_call: TRBV20-1; j_call: TRBJ2-3; d_call: TRBD2; clone_size: NA; cdr3_aa: CFAVAGGVDTQYF; cdr3_nt: TGCTTTGCTGTAGCGGGAGGGGTAGATACGCAGTATTTT
v_call: TRBV6-1; j_call: TRBJ2-5; d_call: NA; clone_size: NA; cdr3_aa: CANRGLQEIQYF; cdr3_nt: TGTGCCAACAGGGGACTTCAAGAGATCCAGTACTTC
v_call: TRBV12-3/TRBV12-4; j_call: TRBJ1-4; d_call: TRBD1; clone_size: NA; cdr3_aa: CTSSLGLRGNEKLFF; cdr3_nt: TGTACCAGCAGTTTAGGGCTCAGGGGGAACGAAAAACTGTTTTTC
v_call: TRBV28; j_call: TRBJ2-7; d_call: NA; clone_size: many; cdr3_aa: CASTLGGNEQYF; cdr3_nt: TGTGCCAGCACCCTGGGGGGAAACGAGCAGTACTTC
v_call: TRBV4-1; j_call: TRBJ2-7; d_call: NA; clone_size: once; cdr3_aa: CASSQDSSRTPSREQYF; cdr3_nt: TGCGCCAGTAGCCAAGACTCTAGCAGGACCCCTTCGCGGGAGCAGTACTTC
v_call: TRBV6-6; j_call: TRBJ1-6; d_call: NA; clone_size: many; cdr3_aa: CASSPRQGESPLHF; cdr3_nt: TGTGCCAGCAGTCCCCGGCAGGGAGAGTCACCCCTCCACTTT
v_call: TRBV6-5; j_call: TRBJ2-1; d_call: TRBD2; clone_size: once; cdr3_aa: CTSSYASGTHYEQFF; cdr3_nt: TGTACCAGCAGTTACGCGAGCGGGACTCACTACGAGCAGTTCTTC
v_call: TRBV5-1; j_call: TRBJ1-4; d_call: NA; clone_size: NA; cdr3_aa: CASNLQGETNEKLYF; cdr3_nt: TGCGCCAGCAACTTGCAGGGCGAAACTAATGAAAAACTGTATTTT
v_call: TRBV6-1; j_call: TRBJ1-5; d_call: NA; clone_size: NA; cdr3_aa: CDSSGSGNQPQHF; cdr3_nt: TGTGATAGCAGCGGCTCGGGCAATCAGCCCCAGCATTTT
v_call: TRBV20-1; j_call: TRBJ2-3; d_call: NA; clone_size: many; cdr3_aa: CSALNTDTQYF; cdr3_nt: TGCAGTGCTCTTAACACAGATACGCAGTATTTT
v_call: TRBV10-3; j_call: TRBJ2-5; d_call: TRBD1; clone_size: NA; cdr3_aa: CATSEWEQGAKTQYF; cdr3_nt: TGTGCCACCAGTGAGTGGGAACAGGGGGCGAAGACCCAGTATTTC
v_call: TRBV14; j_call: TRBJ2-5; d_call: TRBD2; clone_size: NA; cdr3_aa: CAIIRWTSGRRETQYF; cdr3_nt: TGTGCCATCATCCGCTGGACTAGCGGGAGGCGAGAGACCCAGTACTTC
v_call: TRBV11-3; j_call: TRBJ2-5; d_call: NA; clone_size: NA; cdr3_aa: CASSHKKTQYF; cdr3_nt: TGTGCCAGCAGCCACAAAAAGACCCAGTACTTC
v_call: TRBV11-2; j_call: TRBJ2-2; d_call: NA; clone_size: NA; cdr3_aa: CASSFPLLQGDTGELFF; cdr3_nt: TGCGCCAGCAGCTTTCCGCTCCTACAAGGAGACACCGGGGAGCTGTTTTTT
v_call: TRBV7-8; j_call: TRBJ2-6; d_call: TRBD1; clone_size: NA; cdr3_aa: CTSSSRQGPANVRTF; cdr3_nt: TGTACCAGCAGCTCAAGACAGGGACCGGCCAACGTCCGGACTTTC
v_call: TRBV4-1; j_call: TRBJ2-7; d_call: TRBD2; clone_size: NA; cdr3_aa: CASRKHCIGGRGYEQYF; cdr3_nt: TGCGCCAGCAGAAAACATTGTATTGGCGGGAGGGGATACGAGCAGTACTTC
v_call: TRBV11-2; j_call: TRBJ1-1; d_call: NA; clone_size: NA; cdr3_aa: CASSLLMLATEAFF; cdr3_nt: TGTGCCAGCAGCTTGCTAATGCTGGCAACTGAAGCTTTCTTT
v_call: TRBV4-1; j_call: TRBJ1-2; d_call: NA; clone_size: many; cdr3_aa: CASSQVLGAHYGYTF; cdr3_nt: TGCGCCAGCAGCCAAGTTTTGGGGGCACACTATGGCTACACCTTC
v_call: TRBV5-5; j_call: TRBJ2-2; d_call: NA; clone_size: NA; cdr3_aa: CASIPGADSFSGELFF; cdr3_nt: TGTGCCAGCATCCCGGGGGCGGACTCCTTCAGCGGGGAGCTGTTTTTT
v_call: TRBV5-5; j_call: TRBJ2-7; d_call: NA; clone_size: once; cdr3_aa: CASSLSGSDEQYF; cdr3_nt: TGTGCCAGCAGCTTGTCAGGGTCCGATGAGCAGTACTTC
v_call: TRBV6-1; j_call: TRBJ2-1; d_call: TRBD2; clone_size: NA; cdr3_aa: CASSDRTSGRLCEQFF; cdr3_nt: TGTGCCAGCAGTGACAGGACTAGCGGGAGATTGTGTGAGCAGTTCTTC
v_call: TRBV14; j_call: TRBJ2-1; d_call: NA; clone_size: NA; cdr3_aa: CASSHGIAWCNEQFF; cdr3_nt: TGTGCCAGCAGCCACGGAATAGCTTGGTGCAATGAGCAGTTCTTC
v_call: TRBV4-1; j_call: TRBJ2-3; d_call: NA; clone_size: NA; cdr3_aa: CARSQDMGQDITDTQYF; cdr3_nt: TGCGCCAGAAGCCAAGATATGGGCCAGGACATCACAGATACTCAGTATTTT
v_call: TRBV6-5; j_call: TRBJ2-7; d_call: NA; clone_size: NA; cdr3_aa: CASNRDGGGNAYEQYF; cdr3_nt: TGTGCCAGCAACCGAGACGGTGGCGGGAACGCCTACGAGCAGTACTTC
v_call: TRBV5-5; j_call: TRBJ2-3; d_call: TRBD2; clone_size: NA; cdr3_aa: CASSLGLALLGTRYF; cdr3_nt: TGTGCCAGCAGTCTGGGACTAGCCCTCCTTGGTACGCGGTATTTT
v_call: TRBV7-9; j_call: TRBJ2-1; d_call: NA; clone_size: few; cdr3_aa: CASSLTGVVKQFF; cdr3_nt: TGTGCCAGCAGCTTGACGGGAGTAGTTAAGCAGTTCTTC
v_call: TRBV12-3/TRBV12-4; j_call: TRBJ2-7; d_call: NA; clone_size: once; cdr3_aa: CASSLLARGGQQYF; cdr3_nt: TGTGCCAGCAGTTTACTAGCGAGAGGAGGCCAGCAGTACTTC
v_call: TRBV20-1; j_call: TRBJ2-1; d_call: NA; clone_size: once; cdr3_aa: CNAPRRLDTGGNEQFF; cdr3_nt: TGCAATGCTCCAAGAAGGTTGGATACAGGAGGCAATGAACAGTTCTTC
v_call: TRBV6-1; j_call: TRBJ2-1; d_call: TRBD2; clone_size: NA; cdr3_aa: CTSSDYTGLAASMDEQFF; cdr3_nt: TGTACCAGCAGTGATTACACAGGACTAGCTGCAAGTATGGATGAGCAGTTCTTC
v_call: TRBV20-1; j_call: TRBJ2-3; d_call: NA; clone_size: once; cdr3_aa: CSAPLAGVPSSTDTQYF; cdr3_nt: TGCAGTGCCCCTCTCGCAGGAGTCCCCTCTAGCACAGATACGCAGTATTTT
v_call: TRBV11-3; j_call: TRBJ2-5; d_call: NA; clone_size: medium-sized; cdr3_aa: CASSLAPDSQETQYF; cdr3_nt: TGTGCCAGCAGCTTAGCCCCGGACAGTCAAGAGACCCAGTACTTC
v_call: TRBV4-2; j_call: TRBJ2-3; d_call: NA; clone_size: NA; cdr3_aa: CAISQEGATLRRDKQYF; cdr3_nt: TGTGCCATCAGCCAGGAGGGGGCCACACTCCGAAGAGATAAGCAGTATTTT
v_call: TRBV29-1; j_call: TRBJ2-2; d_call: NA; clone_size: NA; cdr3_aa: CIAEGDNTGELFF; cdr3_nt: TGCATCGCGGAGGGGGATAACACCGGAGAGCTGTTTTTT
v_call: TRBV7-9; j_call: TRBJ1-4; d_call: NA; clone_size: NA; cdr3_aa: CASSEAGSAHKKLFF; cdr3_nt: TGTGCCAGCAGCGAAGCGGGGAGCGCTCATAAAAAACTGTTTTTT
v_call: TRBV5-5; j_call: TRBJ2-3; d_call: NA; clone_size: NA; cdr3_aa: CASSRRGERPYMQYF; cdr3_nt: TGTGCCAGCAGCCGGAGGGGAGAGCGGCCATATATGCAGTATTTT
v_call: TRBV29-1; j_call: TRBJ2-7; d_call: TRBD1; clone_size: NA; cdr3_aa: CNATRGGQGSYEQYF; cdr3_nt: TGCAATGCAACAAGGGGGGGACAGGGTTCCTACGAGCAGTACTTC
v_call: TRBV4-1; j_call: TRBJ1-6; d_call: NA; clone_size: once; cdr3_aa: CVSSRIVTGSPLHF; cdr3_nt: TGCGTCAGCAGCCGAATCGTTACAGGTTCACCCCTCCACTTT
v_call: TRBV30; j_call: TRBJ1-1; d_call: NA; clone_size: NA; cdr3_aa: CAWETRTGMNTEAFF; cdr3_nt: TGTGCCTGGGAGACCCGAACGGGTATGAACACTGAAGCTTTCTTT
v_call: TRBV6-1; j_call: TRBJ2-3; d_call: NA; clone_size: NA; cdr3_aa: CASSEASPGRTDTKYF; cdr3_nt: TGTGCCAGCAGTGAAGCTAGTCCGGGGCGCACAGATACGAAGTATTTT
v_call: TRBV29-1; j_call: TRBJ2-3; d_call: NA; clone_size: NA; cdr3_aa: CSAWDGRTDTQYF; cdr3_nt: TGCAGCGCATGGGACGGAAGGACAGATACGCAGTATTTT
v_call: TRBV6-1; j_call: TRBJ1-5; d_call: NA; clone_size: NA; cdr3_aa: CVSSEGGVTNQPQHF; cdr3_nt: TGTGTCAGCAGTGAAGGGGGGGTGACCAATCAGCCCCAGCACTTT
v_call: TRBV5-6; j_call: TRBJ2-5; d_call: TRBD2; clone_size: few; cdr3_aa: CASCLTSGGTQYF; cdr3_nt: TGTGCCAGCTGCTTGACTAGCGGCGGGACCCAGTACTTC
v_call: TRBV10-2; j_call: TRBJ1-6; d_call: NA; clone_size: NA; cdr3_aa: CASRDGYNSSLHF; cdr3_nt: TGCGCCAGCAGAGACGGCTATAACTCATCCCTCCACTTT
v_call: TRBV11-2; j_call: TRBJ2-1; d_call: NA; clone_size: many; cdr3_aa: CASSLGAGEPTYNEQFF; cdr3_nt: TGTGCCAGCAGCTTAGGAGCAGGGGAGCCTACCTACAATGAGCAGTTCTTC
v_call: TRBV6-5; j_call: TRBJ2-1; d_call: NA; clone_size: NA; cdr3_aa: CASSPTDSSCNEQFF; cdr3_nt: TGCGCCAGCAGTCCAACCGATAGCTCCTGCAATGAGCAGTTCTTC
v_call: TRBV11-2; j_call: TRBJ2-1; d_call: NA; clone_size: NA; cdr3_aa: CASSKNQWVVNEQFF; cdr3_nt: TGTGCTAGCAGCAAAAATCAGTGGGTTGTCAATGAGCAGTTCTTC
v_call: TRBV12-3/TRBV12-4; j_call: TRBJ2-5; d_call: NA; clone_size: NA; cdr3_aa: CAGSLTPETQYF; cdr3_nt: TGTGCCGGTAGTTTAACCCCGGAGACCCAGTACTTC
v_call: TRBV5-1; j_call: TRBJ2-3; d_call: NA; clone_size: once; cdr3_aa: CARSSTDTQYF; cdr3_nt: TGCGCCCGCAGTAGCACAGATACGCAGTATTTT